Following are 12 T cell receptor beta chains from one sample sequenced in a study of blood T cell repertoires in COVID-19. Profiled with immunoSEQ multiplex PCR; TCRdb holds only in-frame clones, not every one. This table holds 170,000 or so clones, about 86% found once. The sample taken for sequencing was peripheral blood. These receptors were obtained from a man aged 45 to 65 with active or convalescent COVID-19.

The chain carries TRBV6-5 and TRBJ1-1; D unresolved. This CDR3 region has 13 residues. Germline-derived CDR1 and CDR2 are MNHEY and SVGAGI. Between the trimmed V and J ends, which lost 6 bases and 0 bases, there was a span of 8 bases. CDR3 sequence reads: CASSQTLNTEAFF. DNA of the CDR3: TGTGCCAGCAGCCAAACTTTGAACACTGAAGCTTTCTTT.

This clone was recorded once. This CDR3 reads CASSRTGTGGYEQYF. Written as DNA, the CDR3 is TGTGCCAGCAGTCGTACCGGGACAGGGGGTTACGAGCAGTACTTC. J is TRBJ2-7 and V is TRBV3-1 (or the pseudogene TRBV3-2); 11 nucleotides agree with TRBD1. The ends lost 6 bases at V and 4 bases at J; junction bases unmatched: 8. This CDR3 is built from 15 residues. Germline V gene data show CDR1 as LGHDT and CDR2 as YNNKEL (reference sequence).

The V call is TRBV18, the J call TRBJ1-4; 9 bases align to TRBD1. This CDR3 has 14 residues. J was trimmed by 7 bases and V by 3 bases; bases with no gene match: 3. CDR1 KGHSH and CDR2 LQKENI come from the germline V gene. Here the CDR3 DNA reads TGTGCCAGCTCACCGGGACAGGGTCGTGAAAAACTGTTTTTT. Its protein is CASSPGQGREKLFF.

This clone was detected only once. J is TRBJ2-7 and V is TRBV6-5; possible D gene TRBD1, 6 bases. The CDR3 loop spans 14 amino acids. The germline V gene has CDR1 MNHEY and CDR2 SVGAGI. With 9 bases removed from V and 5 bases from J, the gap between germline ends came to 20 bases. The CDR3 DNA follows: TGTGCCAGTCAATGGGGGCAGGGATTACACGAGCAGTACTTC. Protein: CASQWGQGLHEQYF.

On this clone itself: The junction shows a germline mismatch at one end, possibly a read error. The chain combines TRBV6-1 with TRBJ2-7; 9 positions agree with TRBD2. The CDR3 has 15 amino acids. CDR1 and CDR2 from the germline V gene are MNHNS and SASEGT. The chain's CDR3 is CASSTRPASGAGEDF. The CDR3 bases are TGTGCCAGCAGTACTCGCCCGGCTAGCGGGGCAGGCGAGGACTTC.

The V call is TRBV4-2, the J call TRBJ2-7; TRBD2 aligns across 10 bases. Germline assignment: CDR1 LGHNA and CDR2 YNFKEQ. Trimming cost V 4 bases and J 0 bases; bases outside gene matches: 9. The CDR3 extends over 17 amino acids. The CDR3 DNA follows: TGTGCCAGCAGCCCGAATTCTCTAGCGGGGGACTCCTACGAGCAGTACTTC. It specifies CASSPNSLAGDSYEQYF.

The genes are TRBV19 and TRBJ2-3; 7 bases are shared with TRBD2. The CDR3 is 16 residues long. Germline CDR1 LNHDA, CDR2 SQIVND (reference sequence). J lost 3 bases, V lost 5 bases, and 11 bases had no gene match. The CDR3 nucleotides read TGTGCCAGTAGTCCCCGACTAGCCCATGGAACAGATACGCAGTATTTT. It specifies CASSPRLAHGTDTQYF.

The chain joins TRBV18 to TRBJ1-3; 9 positions agree with TRBD1. The junction had 10 bases not matched to a gene; V was cut back by 6 bases and J by 4 bases. CDR1 KGHSH and CDR2 LQKENI come from the germline V gene. The CDR3 extends over 16 amino acids. The CDR3 sequence is CASSYTGGAYGNTIYF. The CDR3 DNA follows: TGTGCCAGCTCCTACACAGGGGGCGCCTACGGAAACACCATATATTTT.

The genes are TRBV7-2 and TRBJ2-5; 7 bases map to TRBD1. CDR3 size: 13 residues. The germline V gene encodes CDR1 SGHTA and CDR2 FQGNSA. V dropped 3 bases and J dropped 4; count of bases not matched to a gene: 2. CDR3 sequence: CASSFNRGETQYF. DNA for the CDR3: TGTGCCAGCAGCTTTAACAGGGGAGAGACCCAGTACTTC.

The chain is built from TRBV25-1 and TRBJ2-3; weak D call: TRBD2 (5 bases). The CDR3 runs to 14 residues. V lost 4 bases to trimming and J lost 1 base, with 9 bases between them. Looked up from germline, CDR1 is MGHDK and CDR2 is SYGVNS. The CDR3 is CASSGGQGTDTQYF. The CDR3 region has the DNA TGTGCCAGCAGTGGAGGGCAGGGCACAGATACGCAGTATTTT.

The chain combines TRBV6-2 or TRBV6-3 with TRBJ2-5, with 13 bases lining up with TRBD2. This CDR3 has 16 amino acids. The junction had 9 bases not matched to a gene; V was cut back by 6 bases and J by 5 bases. Germline V gene data show CDR1 as MNHEY and CDR2 as SVGEGT. The CDR3 DNA follows: TGTGCCAGCAGCCACCGACTAGCGGGGGGTAAGGAGACCCAGTACTTC. Encoded protein: CASSHRLAGGKETQYF.

The rearrangement uses TRBV28 and TRBJ1-5, with 8 bases aligning to TRBD1. This CDR3 comprises 17 residues. The germline V gene encodes CDR1 MDHEN and CDR2 SYDVKM. The V segment lost 8 bases and the J segment 0 bases; nucleotides outside the gene matches: 12. CDR3 coding DNA: TGTGCCAGCCCCCCGGGACAGGAAATTTATAGCAATCAGCCCCAGCATTTT. This gives the protein CASPPGQEIYSNQPQHF.